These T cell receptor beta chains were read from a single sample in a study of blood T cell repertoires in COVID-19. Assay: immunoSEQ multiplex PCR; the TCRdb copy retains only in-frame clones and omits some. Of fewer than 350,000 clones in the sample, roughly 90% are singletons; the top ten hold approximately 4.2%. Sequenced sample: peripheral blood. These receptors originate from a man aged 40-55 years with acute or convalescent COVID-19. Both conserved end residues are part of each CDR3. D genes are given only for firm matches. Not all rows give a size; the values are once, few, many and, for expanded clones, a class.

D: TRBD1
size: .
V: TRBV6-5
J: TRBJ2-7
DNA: TGTGCCAGCATGCAAGGGACAGGACGCGAGCAGTACTTC
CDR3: CASMQGTGREQYF

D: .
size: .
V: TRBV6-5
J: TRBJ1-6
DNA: TGTGCCAGCAGCCCGGAGGGAGGGCGGTCACCCCTCCACTTT
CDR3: CASSPEGGRSPLHF

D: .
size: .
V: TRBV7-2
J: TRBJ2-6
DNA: TGTGCCAGCAGCTCAGGGTCTGCTGGGGCCAACGTCCTGACTTTC
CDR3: CASSSGSAGANVLTF

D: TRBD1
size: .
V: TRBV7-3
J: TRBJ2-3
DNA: TGTGCCAGCAGCGCTGACCAGGGGGCGCAGTATTTT
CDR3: CASSADQGAQYF

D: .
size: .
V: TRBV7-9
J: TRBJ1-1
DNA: TGTGCCAGCAGGGTCGAGGAGAACACTGAAGCTTTCTTT
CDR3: CASRVEENTEAFF

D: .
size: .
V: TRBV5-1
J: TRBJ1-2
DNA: TGCGCCAGCAGCCCCGGGGAAGGGATTGCGTACGGCTACACCTTC
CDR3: CASSPGEGIAYGYTF

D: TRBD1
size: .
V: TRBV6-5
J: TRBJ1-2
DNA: TGTGCCAGCAGTTCCCCGGGACAGGGGGCGCCGGACGGCTACACCTTC
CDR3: CASSSPGQGAPDGYTF

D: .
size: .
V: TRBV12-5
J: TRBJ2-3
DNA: TGTGCTAGTGGTTTCCCCCCAGTCCGGGACACAGATACGCAGTATTTT
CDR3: CASGFPPVRDTDTQYF

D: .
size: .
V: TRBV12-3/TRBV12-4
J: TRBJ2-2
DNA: TGTGCCAGCAGTCTCAGGACCGGGGAGCTGTTTTTT
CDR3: CASSLRTGELFF

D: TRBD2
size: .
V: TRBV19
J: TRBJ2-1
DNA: TGTGCCAGTACCTTAGCGGGGTCCAGGGATGAGCAGTTCTTC
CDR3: CASTLAGSRDEQFF

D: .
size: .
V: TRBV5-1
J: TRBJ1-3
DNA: TGCGCCAGCAGCGAGAACAGGGTAGAGGCTGGAAACACCATATATTTT
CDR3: CASSENRVEAGNTIYF

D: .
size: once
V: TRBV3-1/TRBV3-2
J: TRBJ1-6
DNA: TGTGCCAGCAGCCCCCTGGGTGGGCAGGTAAATTCACCCCTCCACTTT
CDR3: CASSPLGGQVNSPLHF

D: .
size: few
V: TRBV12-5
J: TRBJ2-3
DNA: TGTGCTAGTGGTTTAGTAGGGGCAGGATCAGATACGCAGTATTTT
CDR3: CASGLVGAGSDTQYF

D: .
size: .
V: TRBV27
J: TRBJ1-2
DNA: TGTGCCAGCAGTTTAGGGGCGCGAGGTTATGGCTACACCTTC
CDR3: CASSLGARGYGYTF

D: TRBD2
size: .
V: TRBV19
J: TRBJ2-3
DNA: TGTGCCAGTAGTATAGGACTAGCGGGGGGTTCAACCGGTACGCAGTATTTT
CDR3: CASSIGLAGGSTGTQYF

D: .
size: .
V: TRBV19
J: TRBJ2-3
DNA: TGTGCCAGTAGTTCCGGGGATACGCAGTATTTT
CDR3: CASSSGDTQYF

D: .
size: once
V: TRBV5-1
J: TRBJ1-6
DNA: TGCGCCAGTAGCGACAGCTCCTATAATTCACCCCTCCACTTT
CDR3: CASSDSSYNSPLHF

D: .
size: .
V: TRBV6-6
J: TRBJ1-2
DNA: TGTGCCAGCAGTTACGGAATAGGGGTTAACTATGGCTACACCTTC
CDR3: CASSYGIGVNYGYTF

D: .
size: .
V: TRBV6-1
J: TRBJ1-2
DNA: TGTGCCAGCAGTGAGGCGAACTCCAGGAATCTCTATGGCTACACCTTC
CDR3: CASSEANSRNLYGYTF

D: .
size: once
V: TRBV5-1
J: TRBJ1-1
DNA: TGCGCCAGCAGCCTACTCCCCCAGGTCACTGAAGCTTTCTTT
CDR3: CASSLLPQVTEAFF

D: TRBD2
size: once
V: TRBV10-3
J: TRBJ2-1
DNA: TGTGCCATCAGTGGGGGGGGAGGAGGGAATGAGCAGTTCTTC
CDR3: CAISGGGGGNEQFF

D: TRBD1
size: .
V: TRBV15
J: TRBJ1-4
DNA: TGTGCCACCAGCAGAGTAAGGACAGGGGGTTCCCTTAATGAAAAACTGTTTTTT
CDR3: CATSRVRTGGSLNEKLFF

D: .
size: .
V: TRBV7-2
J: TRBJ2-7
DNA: TGTGCCAGCAGCTTAGGGCTAGCCCCATCCTACGAGCAGTACTTC
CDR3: CASSLGLAPSYEQYF

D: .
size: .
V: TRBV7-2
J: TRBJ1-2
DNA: TGTGCCAGCAGCTTATCAAGTACTTATGGCTACACCTTC
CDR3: CASSLSSTYGYTF

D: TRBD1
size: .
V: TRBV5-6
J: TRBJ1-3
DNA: TGTGCCAGCAGTGGGACAGACGCTGGAAACACCATATATTTT
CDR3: CASSGTDAGNTIYF

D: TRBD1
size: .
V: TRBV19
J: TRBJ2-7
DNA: TGTGCCAGTAGTATAGAGAAGGGGACAGACCCCTACGAGCAGTACTTC
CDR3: CASSIEKGTDPYEQYF

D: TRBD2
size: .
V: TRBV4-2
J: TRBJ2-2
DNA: TGTGCCAGCAGCCCGGGACTAGCGGACAACACCGGGGAGCTGTTTTTT
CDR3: CASSPGLADNTGELFF

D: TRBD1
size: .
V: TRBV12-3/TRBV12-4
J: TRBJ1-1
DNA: TGTGCCAGCAGTCAGGGGGTCGTGGCTGAAGCTTTCTTT
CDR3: CASSQGVVAEAFF

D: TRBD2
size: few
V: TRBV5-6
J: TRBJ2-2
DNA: TGTGCCAGCAGCCCGCAGGGAGGGACCGGGGAGCTGTTTTTT
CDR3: CASSPQGGTGELFF

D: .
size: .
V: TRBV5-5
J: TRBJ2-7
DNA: TGTGCCAGCAGCTTTGGGGCACCCAATGACCTCTACGAGCAGTACTTC
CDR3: CASSFGAPNDLYEQYF

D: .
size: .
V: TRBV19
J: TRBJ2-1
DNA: TGTGCCAGTAGTCCCCTCAGCTCCTACAATGAGCAGTTCTTC
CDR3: CASSPLSSYNEQFF

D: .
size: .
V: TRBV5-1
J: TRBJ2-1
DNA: TGCGCCAGCAGCCCGCGATCCAATCCCTACAATGAGCAGTTCTTC
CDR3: CASSPRSNPYNEQFF

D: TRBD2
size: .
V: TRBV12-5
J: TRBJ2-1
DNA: TGTGCTAGTGGTTTGGCGGGGACTAGCGGGACCTACAATGAGCAGTTCTTC
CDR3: CASGLAGTSGTYNEQFF

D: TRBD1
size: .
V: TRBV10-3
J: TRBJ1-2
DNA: TGTGCCATCAGTAGGGACAGGGCAGAAGGCTACACCTTC
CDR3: CAISRDRAEGYTF

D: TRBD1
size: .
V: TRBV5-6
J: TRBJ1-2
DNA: TGTGCCAGCAGCCTTGACAGGGGATATGGCTACACCTTC
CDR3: CASSLDRGYGYTF

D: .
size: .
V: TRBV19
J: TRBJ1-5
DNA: TGTGCCAGTAGTCCCGGAGGCTATAGCAATCAGCCCCAGCATTTT
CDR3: CASSPGGYSNQPQHF

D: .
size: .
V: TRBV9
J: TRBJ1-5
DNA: TGTGCCAGCAGCTCACAGGATAATCAGCCCCAGCATTTT
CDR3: CASSSQDNQPQHF

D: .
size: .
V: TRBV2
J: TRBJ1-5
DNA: TGTGCCAGCAGTGGGGGGCAGACGAGCAATCAGCCCCAGCATTTT
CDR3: CASSGGQTSNQPQHF

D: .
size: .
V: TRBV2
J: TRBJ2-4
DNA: TGTGCCAGCAGTGCCTCAGTATCCTCAGGCAAAAACATTCAGTACTTC
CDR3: CASSASVSSGKNIQYF

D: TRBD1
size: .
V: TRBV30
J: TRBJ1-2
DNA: TGTGCCTTCGGACAGGGGAAAGGCGCTAACTATGGCTACACCTTC
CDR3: CAFGQGKGANYGYTF

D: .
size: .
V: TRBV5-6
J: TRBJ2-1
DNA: TGTGCCAGCAGCCTCCACAATGAGCAGTTCTTC
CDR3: CASSLHNEQFF

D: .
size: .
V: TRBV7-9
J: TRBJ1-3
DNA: TGTGCCAGCACAGCGGGTGGAAACACCATATATTTT
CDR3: CASTAGGNTIYF

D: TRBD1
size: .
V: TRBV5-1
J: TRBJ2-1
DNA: TGCGCCAGCAGCTTCCCAGGGGGCTACAATGAGCAGTTCTTC
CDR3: CASSFPGGYNEQFF